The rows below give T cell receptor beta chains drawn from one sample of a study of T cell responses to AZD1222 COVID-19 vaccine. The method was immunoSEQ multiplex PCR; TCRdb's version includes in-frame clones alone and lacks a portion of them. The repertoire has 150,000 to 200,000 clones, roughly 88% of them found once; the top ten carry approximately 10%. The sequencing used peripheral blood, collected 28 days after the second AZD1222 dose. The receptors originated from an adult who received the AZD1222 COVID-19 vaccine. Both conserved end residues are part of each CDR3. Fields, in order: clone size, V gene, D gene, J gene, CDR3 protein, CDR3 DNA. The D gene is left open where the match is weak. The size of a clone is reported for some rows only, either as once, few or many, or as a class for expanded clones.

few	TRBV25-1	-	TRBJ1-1	CASSGHRNTEAFF	TGTGCCAGCAGCGGGCACAGGAACACTGAAGCTTTCTTT
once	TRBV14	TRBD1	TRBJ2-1	CASSQTTGGTSQFF	TGTGCCAGCAGCCAAACCACAGGGGGCACCTCGCAGTTCTTC
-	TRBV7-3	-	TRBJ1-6	CASSWAPNSPLHF	TGTGCCAGCAGCTGGGCCCCAAATTCACCCCTCCACTTT
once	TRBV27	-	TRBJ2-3	CASSYQGTDTQYF	TGTGCCAGCAGTTATCAGGGGACAGATACGCAGTATTTT
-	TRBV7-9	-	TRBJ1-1	CASSPRGTEAFF	TGTGCCAGCAGCCCAAGAGGCACTGAAGCTTTCTTT
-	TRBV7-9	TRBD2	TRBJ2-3	CASSLDLSGGTDTQYF	TGTGCCAGCAGCTTGGACCTTAGCGGGGGCACAGATACGCAGTATTTT
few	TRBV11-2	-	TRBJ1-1	CASSPGGYITEAFF	TGTGCCAGCAGCCCTGGGGGGTACATCACTGAAGCTTTCTTT
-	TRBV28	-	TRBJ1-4	CASSLTGGIGEKLFF	TGTGCCAGCAGTTTAACCGGGGGGATAGGTGAAAAACTGTTTTTT
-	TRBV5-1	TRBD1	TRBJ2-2	CASSLAGTVNTGELFF	TGCGCCAGCAGCTTGGCCGGGACAGTGAACACCGGGGAGCTGTTTTTT
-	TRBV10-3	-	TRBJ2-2	CAISEAGANTGELFF	TGTGCCATCAGTGAGGCAGGGGCGAACACCGGGGAGCTGTTTTTT
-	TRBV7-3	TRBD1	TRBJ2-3	CASSQGGGSTDTQYF	TGTGCCAGCAGCCAAGGGGGCGGGAGCACAGATACGCAGTATTTT
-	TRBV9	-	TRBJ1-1	CASSAGNLNTEAFF	TGTGCCAGCAGCGCTGGCAACTTGAACACTGAAGCTTTCTTT
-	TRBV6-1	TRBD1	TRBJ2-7	CASTNRDRGYEQYF	TGTGCCAGCACAAACCGGGACAGGGGTTACGAGCAGTACTTC
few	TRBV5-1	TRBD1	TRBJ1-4	CASRVGTGGEKLFF	TGCGCCAGCAGGGTAGGGACAGGGGGTGAAAAACTGTTTTTT
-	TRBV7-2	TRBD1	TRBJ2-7	CASSRDRGGSYEQYF	TGTGCCAGCAGCCGGGACAGGGGAGGGTCCTACGAGCAGTACTTC
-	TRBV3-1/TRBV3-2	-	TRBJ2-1	CASSQVLQEQFF	TGTGCCAGCAGCCAAGTTTTGCAGGAGCAGTTCTTC
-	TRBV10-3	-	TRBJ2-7	CAIRAGPRSDEQYF	TGTGCCATCAGAGCCGGGCCCCGCAGCGACGAGCAGTACTTC
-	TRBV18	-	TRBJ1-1	CASSPPQMAEAFF	TGTGCCAGCTCACCACCACAGATGGCTGAAGCTTTCTTT
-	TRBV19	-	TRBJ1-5	CASMRVYSNQPQHF	TGTGCCAGTATGAGGGTTTATAGCAATCAGCCCCAGCATTTT
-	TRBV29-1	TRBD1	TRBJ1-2	CSAAQGAFGYTF	TGCAGCGCGGCACAGGGGGCTTTTGGCTACACCTTC